This is a list of T cell receptor beta chains from one sample in a study of cytomegalovirus exposure and HLA in healthy donors. Here immunoSEQ multiplex PCR was the method, and the copy in TCRdb shows in-frame clones only, minus some. The profile shows approximately 150,000 clones, more than 75% of them singletons. Sequencing was done on a sample of PBMCs. These receptors all stem from a man aged 18 to 30 in good health and CMV-seropositive. Each CDR3 is given with its conserved first and last residue. A D gene is named only where the DNA matches it firmly. The listing skips clone size in some rows; elsewhere it reads once, few, many or a size class.

abundance,j_gene,v_gene,d_gene,CDR3nt,CDR3aa
-,TRBJ2-7,TRBV15,-,TGTGCCACCACGTCGCGCGCAGGTCAGCAGTACTTC,CATTSRAGQQYF
few,TRBJ2-7,TRBV19,-,TGTGCCAGTAGTACCGAGAGGTTCTACGAGCAGTACTTC,CASSTERFYEQYF
few,TRBJ2-3,TRBV2,TRBD2,TGTGCCAGGTCGGGGGGGACCACAGATACGCAGTATTTT,CARSGGTTDTQYF
once,TRBJ2-2,TRBV2,TRBD2,TGTGCCACTTCTACTAGCGGGGGGGCCAATGAGCTGTTTTTT,CATSTSGGANELFF
-,TRBJ2-1,TRBV2,TRBD2,TGTGCCAGCGGAAATCCGGGAGGGCCCAATGAGCAGTTCTTC,CASGNPGGPNEQFF
once,TRBJ1-2,TRBV7-9,TRBD1,TGTGCCAGCAGCTTAATCGGACAGGTTCACTATGGCTACACCTTC,CASSLIGQVHYGYTF
-,TRBJ1-2,TRBV5-1,-,TGCGCCAGCAGCCCCCCAGGACAGCACTACTATGGCTACACCTTC,CASSPPGQHYYGYTF
-,TRBJ1-2,TRBV7-2,-,TGTGCCACCCGGGGTGGGGGGTCCAACTATGGCTACACCTTC,CATRGGGSNYGYTF
-,TRBJ2-5,TRBV9,TRBD2,TGTGCCAGCGCATATAGCGGGGGGGTTCAAGAGACCCAGTACTTC,CASAYSGGVQETQYF
-,TRBJ1-2,TRBV6-4,TRBD1,TGTGCCAGCAGTGGGGCAGGGGGCCGCTACACCTTC,CASSGAGGRYTF
-,TRBJ2-2,TRBV25-1,TRBD1,TGTGCCAGCGGCGGACAGGGGACCGGGGAGCTGTTTTTT,CASGGQGTGELFF
-,TRBJ2-2,TRBV2,TRBD2,TGTGCCAGCAGTCGACTAGCAACCGGGGAGCTGTTTTTT,CASSRLATGELFF
-,TRBJ2-7,TRBV5-1,TRBD2,TGCGCCAGCAGCTTGGTAGTTAGCGGGTCCTACGAGCAGTACTTC,CASSLVVSGSYEQYF
once,TRBJ2-1,TRBV6-1,TRBD1,TGTGCCAGCAGTGAGGACAGGAATGAGCAGTTCTTC,CASSEDRNEQFF
-,TRBJ2-3,TRBV5-1,-,TGCGCCAGCAGCTTGGGGGGGGGCTCAAGCACAGATACGCAGTATTTT,CASSLGGGSSTDTQYF
-,TRBJ2-6,TRBV5-1,-,TGCGCCAGCCGCACAGGGCCGGGAGGAGGGGCCAACGTCCTGACTTTC,CASRTGPGGGANVLTF
-,TRBJ2-3,TRBV5-6,-,TGTGCCAGCAGCTCGCTCAGGGCAGGGCTCACAGATACGCAGTATTTT,CASSSLRAGLTDTQYF
-,TRBJ2-3,TRBV7-8,TRBD2,TGTGCCAGCCGTAGAGGTCTAGCGGGTTTCTCAGATACGCAGTATTTT,CASRRGLAGFSDTQYF
-,TRBJ2-1,TRBV27,-,TGTGCCAGCAGTTTATTAGCGGCCCAAAGCGCTGGGGATGAGCAGTTCTTC,CASSLLAAQSAGDEQFF
-,TRBJ2-3,TRBV5-1,TRBD2,TGCGCCAGCAGCATAAGTCCAATAGCGGGGGGGCACGCAGATACGCAGTATTTT,CASSISPIAGGHADTQYF
few,TRBJ1-6,TRBV9,-,TGTGCCAGCAGCGAAAGGGTCGGGGATTCACCCCTCCACTTT,CASSERVGDSPLHF
-,TRBJ2-1,TRBV5-6,-,TGTGCCAGCAGCTTCAGTAATGAGCAGTTCTTC,CASSFSNEQFF
-,TRBJ2-7,TRBV19,TRBD2,TGTGCCAGTAGTATAGGTCGGGAGCGGGGGACCTACGAGCAGTACTTC,CASSIGRERGTYEQYF
-,TRBJ1-5,TRBV18,-,TGTGCCAGCCAGGGGTCTGACAATCAGCCCCAGCATTTT,CASQGSDNQPQHF
-,TRBJ2-3,TRBV19,-,TGTGCCAGTAGAGACTCTTCCCTCACAGATACGCAGTATTTT,CASRDSSLTDTQYF
once,TRBJ2-5,TRBV7-6,-,TGTGCCAGCAGCTTTTCGGGTGAAAGTGGGACCCAGTACTTC,CASSFSGESGTQYF
-,TRBJ1-5,TRBV7-2,-,TGTGCCAGCAGTTCTCACCAGGGGTTCAATCAGCCCCAGCATTTT,CASSSHQGFNQPQHF
-,TRBJ1-2,TRBV25-1,-,TGTGCCAGCAGTGATGGTCCGACAGCCTATGGCTACACCTTC,CASSDGPTAYGYTF
-,TRBJ1-6,TRBV30,TRBD1,TGTGCCTGGAGTGCCGACAGGGTTAGCTCCTATAATTCACCCCTCCACTTT,CAWSADRVSSYNSPLHF
-,TRBJ2-7,TRBV28,-,TGTGCCAGCACCCTTACGGGTTCCTACGAGCAGTACTTC,CASTLTGSYEQYF
-,TRBJ1-3,TRBV5-1,TRBD1,TGCGCCAGCAGCCCGGGACAGGGAGGAAACACCATATATTTT,CASSPGQGGNTIYF
-,TRBJ2-7,TRBV9,-,TGTGCCAGCAGCGTCGGAGGGCTCCTCTACGAGCAGTACTTC,CASSVGGLLYEQYF
-,TRBJ1-1,TRBV10-3,TRBD1,TGTGCCATCAGTCCTCGGACAGGGGACGCTGAAGCTTTCTTT,CAISPRTGDAEAFF
-,TRBJ2-7,TRBV14,-,TGTGCCAGCAGCCTCCTCGGGTTTGGGTACGAGCAGTACTTC,CASSLLGFGYEQYF
-,TRBJ2-7,TRBV5-6,TRBD1,TGTGCCTCCCTGTCACCCGGACAGGATTTTGGCGAGCAGTACTTC,CASLSPGQDFGEQYF
-,TRBJ2-7,TRBV4-3,-,TGCGCCAGCAGCCAAGACCGGACAACATACGAGCAGTACTTC,CASSQDRTTYEQYF
-,TRBJ1-3,TRBV5-1,TRBD1,TGCGCCAGCAGCATGACAGGGGCTGGAAACACCATATATTTT,CASSMTGAGNTIYF
-,TRBJ2-3,TRBV11-2,TRBD2,TGTGCCAGCAGCCTCGGACTAGCGGGAGGAACAGATACGCAGTATTTT,CASSLGLAGGTDTQYF
-,TRBJ1-2,TRBV27,-,TGTGCCAGCAGTGACGGGGGGACCTACACCTTC,CASSDGGTYTF
many,TRBJ1-2,TRBV4-3,-,TGCGCCAGCAGCCAGTCTTGGGGCAACAAGCTGGGCTACACCTTC,CASSQSWGNKLGYTF